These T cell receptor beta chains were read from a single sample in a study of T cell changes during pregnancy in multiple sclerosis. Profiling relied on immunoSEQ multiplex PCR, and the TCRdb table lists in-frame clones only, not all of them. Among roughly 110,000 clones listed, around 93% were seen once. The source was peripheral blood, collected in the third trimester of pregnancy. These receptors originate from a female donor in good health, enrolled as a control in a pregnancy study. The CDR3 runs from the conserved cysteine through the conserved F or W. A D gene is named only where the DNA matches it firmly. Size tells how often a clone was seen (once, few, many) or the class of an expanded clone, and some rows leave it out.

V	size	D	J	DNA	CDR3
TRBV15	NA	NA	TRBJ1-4	TGTGCCACCAGCTCAAGCCGGGGTTTAGGTGAAAAACTGTTTTTT	CATSSSRGLGEKLFF
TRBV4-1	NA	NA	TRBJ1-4	TGCGCCAGCAGCCAGACGTCAAACTATAATGAAAAACTGTTTTTT	CASSQTSNYNEKLFF
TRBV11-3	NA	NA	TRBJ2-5	TGTGCCAGCAGCTTAGAGCTCGAGCTGGAGACCCAGTACTTC	CASSLELELETQYF
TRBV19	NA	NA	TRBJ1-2	TGTGCCAGTAGTTTACCATCCACCGGCTATGGCTACACCTTC	CASSLPSTGYGYTF
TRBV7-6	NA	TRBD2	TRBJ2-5	TGTGCCAGCAGCTCTCTAGCGGGAGGAGGGGAGACCCAGTACTTC	CASSSLAGGGETQYF
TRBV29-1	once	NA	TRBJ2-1	TGCAGCGTGCAGGGACTCCTGCGCGATGAGCAGTTCTTC	CSVQGLLRDEQFF
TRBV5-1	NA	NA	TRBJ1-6	TGCGCCAGCAGCTTGGACAGCAACTATAATTCACCCCTCCACTTT	CASSLDSNYNSPLHF
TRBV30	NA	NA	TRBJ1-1	TGTGCCTGGAGTTCCACCGGACAGAAAGCTTTCTTT	CAWSSTGQKAFF
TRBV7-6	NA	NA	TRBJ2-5	TGTGCCAGCGGACGGGTGGGCGGGGAGACCCAGTACTTC	CASGRVGGETQYF
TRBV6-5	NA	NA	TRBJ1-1	TGTGCCAGCAGTTCGTTACAGGGTAAGGACACTGAAGCTTTCTTT	CASSSLQGKDTEAFF
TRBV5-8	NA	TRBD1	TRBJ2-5	TGTGCCAGCAGCTCCTGGACAGGGATGAAGACCCAGTACTTC	CASSSWTGMKTQYF
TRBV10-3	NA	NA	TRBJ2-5	TGTGCCATCAGTGACCGGGGACACGACTCGCAAGAGACCCAGTACTTC	CAISDRGHDSQETQYF
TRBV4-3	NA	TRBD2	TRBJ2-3	TGCGCCAGCAGCCACATAGCGGGGGACGTGGATACGCAGTATTTT	CASSHIAGDVDTQYF
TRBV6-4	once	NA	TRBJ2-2	TGTGCCAGCAGGAAAGATAGGAGTTACACCGGGGAGCTGTTTTTT	CASRKDRSYTGELFF
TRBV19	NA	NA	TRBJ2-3	TGTGCCAGCGGGGGTGTAGGCACAGATACGCAGTATTTT	CASGGVGTDTQYF
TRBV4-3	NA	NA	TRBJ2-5	TGCGCCAGCAGCCAAGAGGTCGCACAGACGTACCAAGAGACCCAGTACTTC	CASSQEVAQTYQETQYF
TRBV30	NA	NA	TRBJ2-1	TGTGCCTGGAGTGAGGGAGGGGGGGCCTACAATGAGCAGTTCTTC	CAWSEGGGAYNEQFF
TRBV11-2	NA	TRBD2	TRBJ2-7	TGTGCCAGCAGCTTTGGACTAGCGGGGGACGAGCAGTACTTC	CASSFGLAGDEQYF
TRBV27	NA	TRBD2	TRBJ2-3	TGTGCCAGCAGGCTAGCGGGGGGGCCTGGGGATACGCAGTATTTT	CASRLAGGPGDTQYF
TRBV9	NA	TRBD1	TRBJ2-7	TGTGCCAGCAGCGCGACAGGGTCCTCCTACGAGCAGTACTTC	CASSATGSSYEQYF
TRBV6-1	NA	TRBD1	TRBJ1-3	TGTGCCAGCAGAGAAGGGACAGGCGGAAACACCATATATTTT	CASREGTGGNTIYF
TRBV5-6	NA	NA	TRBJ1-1	TGTGCCAGCAGCTTCTCCTCCCAGGGGCCAGGCACTGAAGCTTTCTTT	CASSFSSQGPGTEAFF
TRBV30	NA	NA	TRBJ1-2	TGTGCCTGGAAGGGACACAATTATGGCTACACCTTC	CAWKGHNYGYTF
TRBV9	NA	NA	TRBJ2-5	TGTGCCAGCAGCTTAGGGACAACAGAGACCCAGTACTTC	CASSLGTTETQYF
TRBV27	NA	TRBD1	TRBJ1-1	TGTGCCAGCACCCCGCCGGGACAGACGAACACTGAAGCTTTCTTT	CASTPPGQTNTEAFF
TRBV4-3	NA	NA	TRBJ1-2	TGCGCCAGCAGCCAAGAGAGGGGGGGCCCATGGTACTACACCTTC	CASSQERGGPWYYTF
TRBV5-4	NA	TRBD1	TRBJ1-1	TGTGCCAGCAGCCAGACAGGGGCGGGGATCCCTGAAGCTTTCTTT	CASSQTGAGIPEAFF
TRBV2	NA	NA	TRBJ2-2	TGTGCCAGCAAGAGGGTTCAGAGCACCGGGGAGCTGTTTTTT	CASKRVQSTGELFF
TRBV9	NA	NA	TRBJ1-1	TGTGCCAGCAGCCTCGGACAAGGAACTGAAGCTTTCTTT	CASSLGQGTEAFF
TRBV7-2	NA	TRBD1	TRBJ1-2	TGTGCCAGCAGCTTGGACAGGTCTAGTTATGGCTACACCTTC	CASSLDRSSYGYTF
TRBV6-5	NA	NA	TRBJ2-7	TGTGCCAGCAGACCCCTAGGACAGCCCGACGAGCAGTACTTC	CASRPLGQPDEQYF
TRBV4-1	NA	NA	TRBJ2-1	TGCGCCAGCAGCCAGCCCACCCGGGGTGATGAGCAGTTCTTC	CASSQPTRGDEQFF
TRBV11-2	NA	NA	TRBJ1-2	TGTGCCAGCAGCTTAGATCTCGCTGCGGCCCGCTATGGCTACACCTTC	CASSLDLAAARYGYTF
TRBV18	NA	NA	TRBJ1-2	TGTGCCAGCTCCCCAGGGCAGGACTATGGCTACACCTTC	CASSPGQDYGYTF
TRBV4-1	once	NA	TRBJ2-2	TGCGCCAGCAGCCAAGTCGACAGGAGCCACACCGGGGAGCTGTTTTTT	CASSQVDRSHTGELFF
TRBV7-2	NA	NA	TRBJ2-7	TGTGCCAGCAGCTTGAGATCGAACGAGCAGTACTTC	CASSLRSNEQYF
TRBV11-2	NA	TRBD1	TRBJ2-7	TGTGCCAGCAGCTCAGGACAGGGCCGGTACGAGCAGTACTTC	CASSSGQGRYEQYF
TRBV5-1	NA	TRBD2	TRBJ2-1	TGCGCCAGCAGCCTAACCGGGACTAGCGGGGGTTTATCCAATGAGCAGTTCTTC	CASSLTGTSGGLSNEQFF
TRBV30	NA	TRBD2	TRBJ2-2	TGTGCCTGGAGTGCAACTAGCGGAGGGGGGGCCTTGGCCGGGGAGCTGTTTTTT	CAWSATSGGGALAGELFF
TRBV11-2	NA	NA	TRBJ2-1	TGTGCCAGCAGCTTAGCTAGGGGGGGTTACAATGAGCAGTTCTTC	CASSLARGGYNEQFF